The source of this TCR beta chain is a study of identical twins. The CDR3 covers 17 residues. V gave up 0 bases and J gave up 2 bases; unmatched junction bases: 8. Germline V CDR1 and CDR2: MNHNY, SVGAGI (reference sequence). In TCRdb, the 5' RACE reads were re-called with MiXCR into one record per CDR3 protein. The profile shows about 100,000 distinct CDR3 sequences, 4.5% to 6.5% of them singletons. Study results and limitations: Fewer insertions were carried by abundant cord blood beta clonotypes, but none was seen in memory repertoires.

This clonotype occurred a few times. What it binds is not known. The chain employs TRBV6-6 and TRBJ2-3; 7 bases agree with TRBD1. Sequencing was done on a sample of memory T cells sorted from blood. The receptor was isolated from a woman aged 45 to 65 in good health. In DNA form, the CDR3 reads TGTGCCAGCAGTTACTCAACAGGGGCCATAAACACAGATACGCAGTATTTT. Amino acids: CASSYSTGAINTDTQYF.